A selection of T cell receptor beta chains follows, all from one sample in a study of blood T cells in healthy people across ages. Each CDR3 protein is one row after TCRdb ran MiXCR on the 5' RACE reads. The sample lists 1.5 million to 2 million distinct CDR3 sequences, about 28% occurring once. Sequencing was done on a sample of blood. These receptors originate from a woman younger than 45 in good health. CDR3s include the opening cysteine and the closing phenylalanine or tryptophan. A D gene is named only where the DNA matches it firmly. Size tells how often a clone was seen (once, few, many) or the class of an expanded clone, and some rows leave it out.

abundance,j_gene,d_gene,v_gene,CDR3aa,CDR3nt
.,TRBJ2-3,.,TRBV10-1,CASSEGSAFSTDTQYF,TGCGCCAGCAGTGAGGGGTCAGCCTTCTCCACAGATACGCAGTATTTT
.,TRBJ2-1,.,TRBV19,CASSLWDSYNEQFF,TGTGCCAGTAGTTTGTGGGACTCCTACAATGAGCAGTTCTTC
.,TRBJ2-5,.,TRBV12-5,CARSVWSGYGRETQYF,TGTGCTAGATCGGTTTGGTCAGGGTATGGTCGAGAGACCCAGTACTTC
many,TRBJ2-3,.,TRBV29-1,CSVEVVADTQYF,TGCAGCGTTGAGGTGGTGGCAGATACGCAGTATTTT
.,TRBJ2-3,.,TRBV19,CASSSGYRRTDTQYF,TGTGCCAGTAGTTCCGGGTACAGACGCACAGATACGCAGTATTTT
.,TRBJ1-1,.,TRBV29-1,CSIKRGAEAFF,TGCAGCATTAAAAGGGGGGCTGAAGCTTTCTTT
once,TRBJ1-2,.,TRBV20-1,CSAEAGGSYGYTF,TGCAGTGCCGAGGCCGGAGGGAGCTATGGCTACACCTTC
few,TRBJ2-3,.,TRBV7-6,CASSLSQRHSTDTQYF,TGTGCCAGCAGCTTAAGCCAGCGGCATAGCACAGATACGCAGTATTTT
.,TRBJ2-1,TRBD2,TRBV30,CAWSPTSGPLYEQFF,TGTGCCTGGAGTCCGACTAGCGGTCCTCTTTATGAGCAGTTCTTC
.,TRBJ1-1,TRBD1,TRBV28,CASSLWALPDREGWGTEAFF,TGTGCCAGCAGTTTATGGGCCCTCCCTGACAGGGAAGGATGGGGGACTGAAGCTTTCTTT
.,TRBJ1-1,TRBD1,TRBV28,CASTGTGVIGCTEAFF,TGTGCCAGCACCGGGACAGGGGTGATTGGCTGCACTGAAGCTTTCTTT
many,TRBJ2-7,.,TRBV6-5,CASSYEAGMVYEQYF,TGTGCCAGCAGTTACGAGGCAGGGATGGTCTACGAGCAGTACTTC
.,TRBJ2-1,TRBD2,TRBV5-1,CASSLLAGAAYNEQFF,TGCGCCAGCAGCTTACTAGCGGGGGCCGCCTACAATGAGCAGTTCTTC
.,TRBJ1-6,.,TRBV12-3/TRBV12-4,CASSFARDSPLHF,TGTGCCAGCAGTTTCGCACGGGATTCACCCCTCCACTTT
.,TRBJ1-5,.,TRBV2,CASSDPNNQPQHF,TGTGCCAGCAGTGACCCGAACAATCAGCCCCAGCATTTT
.,TRBJ1-1,.,TRBV28,CASTSETEAFF,TGTGCCAGCACCTCCGAGACTGAAGCTTTCTTT
many,TRBJ2-5,TRBD2,TRBV5-1,CASSLGAGGQQETQYF,TGCGCCAGCAGCTTGGGAGCGGGAGGCCAACAAGAGACCCAGTACTTC
.,TRBJ2-4,.,TRBV12-3/TRBV12-4,CASSTGRESIQYF,TGTGCCAGCAGCACAGGGAGGGAAAGCATTCAGTACTTC
many,TRBJ2-5,TRBD2,TRBV20-1,CSARDSGTSSQETQYF,TGCAGTGCTAGAGATTCCGGGACTAGCAGTCAAGAGACCCAGTACTTC
.,TRBJ1-2,TRBD1,TRBV4-1,CASTQGTGVGWNDGYTF,TGCGCCAGCACCCAAGGAACAGGGGTGGGTTGGAATGATGGCTACACCTTC
many,TRBJ2-7,TRBD1,TRBV11-2,CASSLERTGAYEQYF,TGTGCCAGCAGCTTGGAGAGGACAGGGGCCTACGAGCAGTACTTC
many,TRBJ2-3,.,TRBV11-2,CASSGPIKADTQYF,TGTGCCAGCAGTGGACCTATTAAGGCAGATACGCAGTATTTT
few,TRBJ2-1,TRBD2,TRBV7-9,CASSGGERGLYNEQFF,TGTGCCAGCAGCGGGGGGGAGCGGGGGCTGTACAATGAGCAGTTCTTC
few,TRBJ2-5,TRBD1,TRBV6-2/TRBV6-3,CASSPRTGPGETQYF,TGTGCCAGCAGCCCCCGGACAGGGCCGGGGGAGACCCAGTACTTC
many,TRBJ1-5,.,TRBV12-3/TRBV12-4,CASSRTDSNQPQHF,TGTGCCAGCAGTCGGACAGATAGCAATCAGCCCCAGCATTTT
.,TRBJ2-5,TRBD1,TRBV20-1,CSARTGQGGETQYF,TGCAGTGCTAGAACGGGACAGGGTGGAGAGACCCAGTACTTC
.,TRBJ2-7,TRBD2,TRBV18,CASSPVPTSGIGSYEQYF,TGTGCCAGCTCACCAGTCCCCACCAGCGGGATTGGCTCCTACGAGCAGTACTTC
.,TRBJ2-7,TRBD1,TRBV6-2/TRBV6-3,CASRTGGLGSYEQYF,TGTGCCAGCAGAACAGGGGGCCTGGGATCCTACGAGCAGTACTTC
few,TRBJ2-2,.,TRBV2,CASSLTDANTGELFF,TGTGCCAGCAGCCTGACAGATGCTAACACCGGGGAGCTGTTTTTT
few,TRBJ2-7,TRBD2,TRBV18,CASSPGTSNSYEQYF,TGTGCCAGCTCACCCGGGACTAGCAACTCCTACGAGCAGTACTTC
many,TRBJ2-7,.,TRBV7-2,CASTRGPTSYEQYF,TGTGCCAGCACGAGAGGACCCACATCCTACGAGCAGTACTTC
.,TRBJ2-3,.,TRBV24-1,CATSALDTQYF,TGTGCCACCAGTGCATTGGATACGCAGTATTTT
.,TRBJ2-4,.,TRBV7-2,CASSFPGGIQYF,TGTGCCAGCAGCTTCCCCGGTGGCATTCAGTACTTC
.,TRBJ1-2,TRBD1,TRBV20-1,CSAPGQGYTYGYTF,TGCAGTGCCCCTGGACAGGGCTATACCTATGGCTACACCTTC
few,TRBJ1-2,.,TRBV18,CASSMDQIANYGYTF,TGTGCCAGCTCCATGGATCAGATAGCTAACTATGGCTACACCTTC
.,TRBJ2-1,TRBD2,TRBV20-1,CSARDRSGVYNEQVF,TGCAGTGCTAGAGATAGGAGCGGGGTTTACAATGAGCAGGTCTTC
.,TRBJ2-7,TRBD1,TRBV28,CASSLTGTGGTYEQYF,TGTGCCAGCAGTTTGACCGGGACAGGGGGCACCTACGAGCAGTACTTC
many,TRBJ2-3,TRBD2,TRBV10-3,CAISETSGRDTQYF,TGTGCCATCAGTGAGACTAGCGGGAGAGATACGCAGTATTTT
.,TRBJ2-1,.,TRBV20-1,CSSPGDRDGGNEQFF,TGCAGTTCCCCTGGGGACCGGGACGGAGGCAATGAGCAGTTCTTC
few,TRBJ1-1,.,TRBV29-1,CSVEGWRDTEAFF,TGCAGCGTTGAGGGTTGGCGCGACACTGAAGCTTTCTTT
few,TRBJ2-5,.,TRBV10-3,CAIRGMAGETQYF,TGTGCCATCAGGGGAATGGCGGGGGAGACCCAGTACTTC
.,TRBJ2-1,TRBD2,TRBV19,CASSINSGNYNEQFF,TGTGCCAGTAGTATTAATAGCGGGAACTACAATGAGCAGTTCTTC
.,TRBJ2-7,.,TRBV2,CASSVQSSYEQYF,TGTGCCAGCAGTGTACAAAGCTCCTACGAGCAGTACTTC
once,TRBJ2-7,TRBD1,TRBV11-2,CASSLGNRGIYEQYF,TGTGCCAGCAGTCTAGGCAACAGGGGGATCTACGAGCAGTACTTC
few,TRBJ1-5,.,TRBV21-1,CASSKVVGRGWSQPQHF,TGTGCCAGCAGCAAAGTTGTAGGAAGGGGATGGAGTCAGCCCCAGCATTTT
.,TRBJ2-1,TRBD2,TRBV12-3/TRBV12-4,CASRLRTSGIEEQFF,TGTGCCAGCAGGCTGCGGACTAGCGGGATTGAAGAGCAGTTCTTC
.,TRBJ1-1,.,TRBV29-1,CSVAHGDTGAFF,TGCAGCGTTGCTCACGGGGACACTGGAGCTTTCTTT
.,TRBJ2-2,.,TRBV7-2,CASSFLHQDANTGELFF,TGTGCCAGCAGCTTTCTTCACCAGGATGCGAACACCGGGGAGCTGTTTTTT
many,TRBJ2-1,TRBD2,TRBV6-5,CASKPGLARNNEQFF,TGTGCCAGCAAACCGGGACTAGCGCGCAACAATGAGCAGTTCTTC